Listed below are T cell receptor beta chains from one sample, sequenced in a study of blood T cell repertoires in COVID-19. This table comes from immunoSEQ multiplex PCR, and its TCRdb copy is limited to in-frame clones, with some not included. The sample has 300,000 to 400,000 clones; around nine tenths are singletons. The sequencing input was peripheral blood. The receptors stem from a woman aged 65 to 85 with COVID-19, enrolled during active disease. Each CDR3 is given with its conserved first and last residue. Only part of the rows carry a size: once, few, many, or a class if the clone is expanded.

v_gene: TRBV4-2; abundance: .; CDR3aa: CASSQDKDRIISGNTIYF
v_gene: TRBV6-5; abundance: .; CDR3aa: CASRREGAWQPQHF
v_gene: TRBV5-5; abundance: .; CDR3aa: CASSWQGPEQYF
v_gene: TRBV6-2/TRBV6-3; abundance: .; CDR3aa: CASSYPRGSQGNTEAFF
v_gene: TRBV15; abundance: .; CDR3aa: CATSRESCGNQPQHF
v_gene: TRBV21-1; abundance: few; CDR3aa: CASSKVGAKNTEAFF
v_gene: TRBV5-8; abundance: .; CDR3aa: CASSYNRGSGNTIYF
v_gene: TRBV5-6; abundance: .; CDR3aa: CASSLASLEQYF
v_gene: TRBV19; abundance: .; CDR3aa: CASSMAPGQGRGQFF
v_gene: TRBV7-8; abundance: .; CDR3aa: CASSLRQGGGLYEQYF
v_gene: TRBV24-1; abundance: once; CDR3aa: CATSETRGYGYTF
v_gene: TRBV9; abundance: .; CDR3aa: CASSVGQLNEKLFF
v_gene: TRBV7-2; abundance: .; CDR3aa: CASSDRDRGQPQHF
v_gene: TRBV4-1; abundance: .; CDR3aa: CASSQASKRGEQFF
v_gene: TRBV5-1; abundance: .; CDR3aa: CASSPGGADMGGYTF
v_gene: TRBV6-5; abundance: .; CDR3aa: CASFPDSNYGNTIYF
v_gene: TRBV7-6; abundance: .; CDR3aa: CASSLVAGGLNTEAFF
v_gene: TRBV27; abundance: .; CDR3aa: CASSLSRQAQETQYF
v_gene: TRBV11-2; abundance: .; CDR3aa: CASSLATVYNEQFF
v_gene: TRBV28; abundance: .; CDR3aa: CASSLFGTGLQYGYTF
v_gene: TRBV21-1; abundance: once; CDR3aa: CASSKALYRGAEYSNQPQHF
v_gene: TRBV6-5; abundance: .; CDR3aa: CASSYGQNTEAFF
v_gene: TRBV6-1; abundance: .; CDR3aa: CASSEAPSGTQYF
v_gene: TRBV7-2; abundance: .; CDR3aa: CASSLEGTGRYEQYF
v_gene: TRBV27; abundance: few; CDR3aa: CASSLRQGGFGYTF
v_gene: TRBV2; abundance: .; CDR3aa: CASRVKTGPSNQPQHF